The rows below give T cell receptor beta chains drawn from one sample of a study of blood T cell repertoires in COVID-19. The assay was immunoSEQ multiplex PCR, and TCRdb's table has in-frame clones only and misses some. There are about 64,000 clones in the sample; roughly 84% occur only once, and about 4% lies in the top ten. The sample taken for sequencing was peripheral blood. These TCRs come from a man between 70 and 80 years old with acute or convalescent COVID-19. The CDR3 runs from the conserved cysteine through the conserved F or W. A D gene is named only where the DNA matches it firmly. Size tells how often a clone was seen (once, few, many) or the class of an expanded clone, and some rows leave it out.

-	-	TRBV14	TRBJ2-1	TGTGCCAGCAGCCTGCGGTGGGGCGATGAGCAGTTCTTC	CASSLRWGDEQFF
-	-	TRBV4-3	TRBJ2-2	TGCGCCAGCAGCCCCGCCCGACACGTAGGCACCGGGGAGCTGTTTTTT	CASSPARHVGTGELFF
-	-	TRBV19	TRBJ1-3	TGTGCCAGCGATACAGGAGCTGGAAACACCATATATTTT	CASDTGAGNTIYF
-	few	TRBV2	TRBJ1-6	TGTGCCAGCAGTAGACATATGTCACCCCTCCACTTT	CASSRHMSPLHF
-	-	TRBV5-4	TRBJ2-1	TGTGCCAGCAGCTTATACAAATACAATGAGCAGTTCTTC	CASSLYKYNEQFF
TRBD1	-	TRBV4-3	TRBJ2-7	TGCGCCAGCAGCCAGGACAGGGGAGCGGTCTACGAGCAGTACTTC	CASSQDRGAVYEQYF
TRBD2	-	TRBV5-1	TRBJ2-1	TGCGCCAGCAGCTTGACTAGCGGGGGAGGCAATGAGCAGTTCTTC	CASSLTSGGGNEQFF
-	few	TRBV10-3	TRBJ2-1	TGTGCCATCAAATACAGTAGCGTGTACAATGAGCAGTTCTTC	CAIKYSSVYNEQFF
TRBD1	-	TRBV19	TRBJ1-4	TGTGCCAGTAGTAGCGGACAGGGGGCGGACTCAACTAATGAAAAACTGTTTTTT	CASSSGQGADSTNEKLFF
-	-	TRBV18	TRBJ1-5	TGTGCCAGCTCCCCGGCGGGAAAGAAGCCCCAGCATTTT	CASSPAGKKPQHF
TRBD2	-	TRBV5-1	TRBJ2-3	TGCGCCAGCAGCATCCAAACTTCGCTAGCGGGGGGTACAGATACGCAGTATTTT	CASSIQTSLAGGTDTQYF
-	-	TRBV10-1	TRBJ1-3	TGCGCCAGCATTGGGGGGAGAGGAAACACCATATATTTT	CASIGGRGNTIYF
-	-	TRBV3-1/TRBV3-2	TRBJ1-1	TGTGCCAGCAGCCAGGGCAATCCTGAAGCTTTCTTT	CASSQGNPEAFF
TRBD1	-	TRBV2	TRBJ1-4	TGTGCCAGCAGTAGGGACAGGGTGGAGGAAAAACTGTTTTTT	CASSRDRVEEKLFF
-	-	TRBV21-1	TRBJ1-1	TGTGCCAGCAGCCAAAGCGGGCAGGGAGCTTTCTTT	CASSQSGQGAFF
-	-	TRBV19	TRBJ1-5	TGTGCCAGTAGTATGGTGGACATCGTGGGCAATCAGCCCCAGCATTTT	CASSMVDIVGNQPQHF
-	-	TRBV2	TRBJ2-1	TGTGCCAGCAGAGAGAATCTAAAGCAGTTCTTC	CASRENLKQFF
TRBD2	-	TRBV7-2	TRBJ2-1	TGTGCCAGCAGCTCCGGGACTAGCGGGAGAAGCCACTACAATGAGCAGTTCTTC	CASSSGTSGRSHYNEQFF
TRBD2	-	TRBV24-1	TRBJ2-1	TGTGCCACCAGTGATTGGGGCGGGGGCTCCTACAATGAGCAGTTCTTC	CATSDWGGGSYNEQFF
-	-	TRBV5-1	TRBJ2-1	TGCGCCAGCAGCTTTTCGCGCGGGCGGTATGAGCAGTTCTTC	CASSFSRGRYEQFF
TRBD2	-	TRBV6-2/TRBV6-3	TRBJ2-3	TGTGCCAGCAGTCGGACTAGCGGGGGCACAGATACGCAGTATTTT	CASSRTSGGTDTQYF
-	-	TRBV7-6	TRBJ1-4	TGTGCCAGCAGCCCCACTGGGGGCCTAAATGAAAAACTGTTTTTT	CASSPTGGLNEKLFF
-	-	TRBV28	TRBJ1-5	TGTGCCAGCCAACCACTTACAGGGCATAGCAATCAGCCCCAGCATTTT	CASQPLTGHSNQPQHF
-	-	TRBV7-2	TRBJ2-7	TGTGCCAGCAGCTTAGCCGTGGGAGGAGGCTACGAGCAGTACTTC	CASSLAVGGGYEQYF
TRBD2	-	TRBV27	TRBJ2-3	TGTGCCAGCAGTTTAATCGGGACTAAGGGCACAGATACGCAGTATTTT	CASSLIGTKGTDTQYF
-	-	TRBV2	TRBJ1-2	TGTGCCAGCAGTGAAGAACCAATACACAGGGTGAGCTATGGCTACACCTTC	CASSEEPIHRVSYGYTF
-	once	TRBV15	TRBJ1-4	TGTGCCACCAGCAGAGATCGGGGGGAGGGTGAAAAACTGTTTTTT	CATSRDRGEGEKLFF
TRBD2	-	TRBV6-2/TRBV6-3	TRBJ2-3	TGTGCCAGCAGCCCCCGGGCGGGGGGTCCGGATACGCAGTATTTT	CASSPRAGGPDTQYF
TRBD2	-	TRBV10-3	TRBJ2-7	TGTGCCATCAGTGATAGAGTGGGGACTAGAGGGCAGTACTTC	CAISDRVGTRGQYF
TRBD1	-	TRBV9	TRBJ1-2	TGTGCCAGCAGCGATCCAACAGGGGCTAACTATGGCTACACCTTC	CASSDPTGANYGYTF
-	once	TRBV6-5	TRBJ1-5	TGTGCCAGCAACTTCGGACAGAGGGGTCAGCCCCAGCATTTT	CASNFGQRGQPQHF
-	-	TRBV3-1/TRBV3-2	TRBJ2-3	TGTGCCAGCAGCCAACAGGGCACAGATACGCAGTATTTT	CASSQQGTDTQYF
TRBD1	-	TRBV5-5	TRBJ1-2	TGTGCCAGCAGCGGGACAGGGGGCGCGAATGGCTACACCTTC	CASSGTGGANGYTF
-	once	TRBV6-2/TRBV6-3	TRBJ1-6	TGTGCCAGCAGTTACACAAGGGACACCAGTTCACCCCTCCACTTT	CASSYTRDTSSPLHF
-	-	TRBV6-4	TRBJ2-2	TGTGCCAGCAGTCTTAGCTGGCCCTCAAACACCGGGGAGCTGTTTTTT	CASSLSWPSNTGELFF
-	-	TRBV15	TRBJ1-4	TGTGCCACCAGCAGAGGATGGGTCAGGGCCTCTAATGAAAAACTGTTTTTT	CATSRGWVRASNEKLFF
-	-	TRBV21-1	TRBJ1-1	TGTGCCAGCAGCAAAGAGAGGAACACTGAAGCTTTCTTT	CASSKERNTEAFF
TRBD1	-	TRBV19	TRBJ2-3	TGTGCCAGTAGTGACAGGGGCACAGATACGCAGTATTTT	CASSDRGTDTQYF
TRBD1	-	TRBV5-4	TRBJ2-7	TGTGCCAGCAACCGAGAACCCGGGACAGGATCCTACGAGCAGTACTTC	CASNREPGTGSYEQYF
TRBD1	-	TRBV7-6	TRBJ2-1	TGTGCCAGCAGCTTAGGAGGGGGACAGGGCCTGCACAATGAGCAGTTCTTC	CASSLGGGQGLHNEQFF
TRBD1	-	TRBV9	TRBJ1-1	TGTGCCAGCAGCGTAGAGGGGACAGGGTGGACTGAAGCTTTCTTT	CASSVEGTGWTEAFF
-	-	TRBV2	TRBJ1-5	TGTGCCAGCAGTGGCCAGCGAGTAGGCCAGCCCCAGCATTTT	CASSGQRVGQPQHF
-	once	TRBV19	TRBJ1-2	TGTGCCAGTGGACGACAGGATACTAATGGCTACACCTTC	CASGRQDTNGYTF
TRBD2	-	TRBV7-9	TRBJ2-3	TGTGCCAGCAGCAATAGCGGGGGAGACTTCAGTACGCAGTATTTT	CASSNSGGDFSTQYF
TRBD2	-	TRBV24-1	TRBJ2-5	TGTGCCACCAGTGATTCCATAACTAGCGGGGGAAAAGAGACCCAGTACTTC	CATSDSITSGGKETQYF
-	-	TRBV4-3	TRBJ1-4	TGCGCCAGCAGCCAAGAAACAGGGAAAACTAATGAAAAACTGTTTTTT	CASSQETGKTNEKLFF
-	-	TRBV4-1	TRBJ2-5	TGCGCCAGCAGCCAAGATCAGGGCAATCAAGAGACCCAGTACTTC	CASSQDQGNQETQYF
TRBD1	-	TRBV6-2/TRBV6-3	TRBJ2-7	TGTGCCAGCAGTTACTCGGACAGGGTTTCCTACGAGCAGTACTTC	CASSYSDRVSYEQYF
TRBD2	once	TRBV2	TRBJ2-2	TGTGCCAGCAAGGTTAGCGGGGTCGACACCGGGGAGCTGTTTTTT	CASKVSGVDTGELFF
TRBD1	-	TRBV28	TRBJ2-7	TGTGCCAGCAGGCCCGGGACAGGGGTTCACTCCTACGAGCAGTACTTC	CASRPGTGVHSYEQYF
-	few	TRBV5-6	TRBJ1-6	TGTGCCAGCAGCTTGGAGGGGCGACGGAATTCACCCCTCCACTTT	CASSLEGRRNSPLHF
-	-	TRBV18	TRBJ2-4	TGTGCCAGCTCACCACAGCCCTTACAGACTAGAAAAAACATTCAGTACTTC	CASSPQPLQTRKNIQYF
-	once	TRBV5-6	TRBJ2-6	TGTGCCAGCAGCTTGGTCAGATCTGGGGCCAACGTCCTGACTTTC	CASSLVRSGANVLTF
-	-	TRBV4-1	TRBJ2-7	TGCGCCAGCAGCCAGGCCCCCTCCTACGAGCAGTACTTC	CASSQAPSYEQYF
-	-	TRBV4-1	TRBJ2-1	TGCGCCAGCAGCCCCGGTCCGAGCTCCTACAATGAGCAGTTCTTC	CASSPGPSSYNEQFF
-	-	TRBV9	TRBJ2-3	TGTGCCAGCAGCGTAGGTCTAGGGGGGCTAGCGGGCACAGATACGCAGTATTTT	CASSVGLGGLAGTDTQYF